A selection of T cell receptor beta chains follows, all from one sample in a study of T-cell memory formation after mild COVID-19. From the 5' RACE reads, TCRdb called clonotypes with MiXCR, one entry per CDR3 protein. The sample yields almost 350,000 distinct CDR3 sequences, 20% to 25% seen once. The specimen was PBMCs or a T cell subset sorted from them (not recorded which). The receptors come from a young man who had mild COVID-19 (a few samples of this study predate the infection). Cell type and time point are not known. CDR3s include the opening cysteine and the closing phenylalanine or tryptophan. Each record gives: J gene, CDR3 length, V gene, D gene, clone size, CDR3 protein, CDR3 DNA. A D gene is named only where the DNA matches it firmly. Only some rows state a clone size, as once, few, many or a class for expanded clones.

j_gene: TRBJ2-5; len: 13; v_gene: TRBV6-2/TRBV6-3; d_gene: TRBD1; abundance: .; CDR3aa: CASKLTGEETQYF; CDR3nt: TGTGCCAGCAAACTGACAGGGGAAGAGACCCAGTACTTC
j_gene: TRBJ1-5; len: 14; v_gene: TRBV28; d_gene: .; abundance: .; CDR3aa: CASLSWESNQPQHF; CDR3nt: TGTGCCAGCCTCTCTTGGGAAAGCAATCAGCCCCAGCATTTT
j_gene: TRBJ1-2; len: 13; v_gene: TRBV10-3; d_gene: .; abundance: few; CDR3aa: CAISDRVLYGYTF; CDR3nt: TGTGCCATCAGTGACAGGGTCTTGTATGGCTACACCTTC
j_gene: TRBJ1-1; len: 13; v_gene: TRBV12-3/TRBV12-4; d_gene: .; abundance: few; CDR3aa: CASSSHESTEAFF; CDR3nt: TGTGCCAGCAGTTCACACGAGAGCACTGAAGCTTTCTTT
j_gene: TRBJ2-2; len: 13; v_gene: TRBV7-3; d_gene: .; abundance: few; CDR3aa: CASSARGAGELFF; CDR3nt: TGTGCCAGCAGCGCCAGGGGGGCCGGGGAGCTGTTTTTT
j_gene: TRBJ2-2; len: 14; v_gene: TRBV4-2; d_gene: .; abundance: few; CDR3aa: CASSQGLAPGELFF; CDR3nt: TGTGCCAGCAGCCAAGGGCTAGCGCCGGGGGAGCTGTTTTTT
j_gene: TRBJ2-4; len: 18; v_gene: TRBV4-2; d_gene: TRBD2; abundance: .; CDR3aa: CASSQVGLAGGEKNIQYF; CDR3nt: TGTGCCAGCAGCCAAGTGGGACTAGCGGGGGGCGAGAAAAACATTCAGTACTTC
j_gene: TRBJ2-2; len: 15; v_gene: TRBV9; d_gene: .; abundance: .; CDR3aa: CASSSRGGAAGELFF; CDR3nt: TGTGCCAGCAGCTCCCGAGGTGGGGCAGCCGGGGAGCTGTTTTTT
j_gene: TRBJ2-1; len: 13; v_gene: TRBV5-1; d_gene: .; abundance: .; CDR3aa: CASGVSSYNEQFF; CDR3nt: TGCGCCAGCGGAGTAAGCTCCTACAATGAGCAGTTCTTC
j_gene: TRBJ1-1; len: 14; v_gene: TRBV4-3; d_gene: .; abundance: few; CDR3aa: CASRPTGLMTEAFF; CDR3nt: TGCGCCAGCAGACCTACAGGGCTGATGACTGAAGCTTTCTTT
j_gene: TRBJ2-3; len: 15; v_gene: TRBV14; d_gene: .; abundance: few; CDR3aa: CASEDLVSSTDTQYF; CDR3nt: TGTGCCAGCGAAGACCTGGTGTCTAGCACAGATACGCAGTATTTT
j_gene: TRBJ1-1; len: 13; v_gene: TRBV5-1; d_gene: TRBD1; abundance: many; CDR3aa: CASSLARTGGAFF; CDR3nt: TGCGCCAGCAGCTTGGCCAGGACAGGGGGAGCTTTCTTT
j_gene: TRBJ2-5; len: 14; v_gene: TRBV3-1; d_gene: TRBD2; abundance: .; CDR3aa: CASSHLLAVETQYF; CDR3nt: TGTGCCAGCAGCCATCTACTAGCGGTGGAGACCCAGTACTTC
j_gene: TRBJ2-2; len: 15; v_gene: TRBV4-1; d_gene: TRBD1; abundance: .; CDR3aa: CASSLPGQGTGELFF; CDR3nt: TGCGCCAGCAGCCTACCGGGACAGGGAACCGGGGAGCTGTTTTTT
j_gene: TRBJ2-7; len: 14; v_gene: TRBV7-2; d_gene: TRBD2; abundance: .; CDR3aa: CASSSRLAEGEQYF; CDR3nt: TGTGCCAGCAGCTCCAGACTAGCGGAGGGCGAGCAGTACTTC
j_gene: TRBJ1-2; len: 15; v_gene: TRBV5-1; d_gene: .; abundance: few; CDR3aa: CASSLRQGDVYGYTF; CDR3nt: TGCGCCAGCAGCTTGAGGCAGGGAGACGTCTATGGCTACACCTTC
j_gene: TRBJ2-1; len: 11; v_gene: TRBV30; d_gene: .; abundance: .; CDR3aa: CAFSQGNEQFF; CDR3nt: TGTGCCTTTTCACAGGGCAATGAGCAGTTCTTC
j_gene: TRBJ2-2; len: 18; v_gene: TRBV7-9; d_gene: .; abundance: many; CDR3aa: CASSSRPMPGSATGELFF; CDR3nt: TGTGCCAGCAGCTCCCGACCGATGCCAGGTTCCGCCACCGGGGAGCTGTTTTTT
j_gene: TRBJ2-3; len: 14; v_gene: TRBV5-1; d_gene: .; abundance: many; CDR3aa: CASSLEAVTDTQYF; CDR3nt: TGCGCCAGCAGCTTGGAGGCAGTCACAGATACGCAGTATTTT
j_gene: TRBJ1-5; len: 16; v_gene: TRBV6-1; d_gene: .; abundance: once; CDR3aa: CASSFPVGPSNQPQHF; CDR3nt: TGTGCCAGCAGTTTCCCGGTGGGTCCTAGCAATCAGCCCCAGCATTTT
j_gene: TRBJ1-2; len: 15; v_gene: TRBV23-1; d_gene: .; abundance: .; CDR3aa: CASLGSAVANYGYTF; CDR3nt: TGCGCCAGTCTTGGCTCGGCCGTAGCTAACTATGGCTACACCTTC